This TCR beta chain was identified in a study of T cell clonotyping in hematopoietic cell transplantation. The wider study: Cytoreduction preceded collection of pretransplant recipient samples. Whole-study results and caveats: Recipient TCR diversity dropped after transplant; expanded clonotypes rose from day 30 to 180. Few recipient clonotypes overlapped donors; over 95% were de novo at given depth.

The CDR3 is 13 amino acids. With 4 bases removed from V and 5 bases from J, the gap between germline ends came to 12 bases. CDR1 SGDLS and CDR2 YYNGEE come from the germline V gene. The time point: recipient sample about 28 days before transplant, after cytoreduction. Recipients were bled about 28 days pretransplant and at posttransplant days 30, 100, 180. Data came from immunoSEQ multiplex PCR; TCRdb stores just in-frame clones and leaves some out. The sample lists about 36,000 clones; around 95% were seen once. On this clone itself: Antigen specificity is unknown.

This sequence joins TRBV9 and TRBJ1-1; TRBD1 is a possible D gene (6 bases). Source: peripheral blood mononuclear cells, taken before stem cell transplant. This receptor was identified in a man aged 35 to 55 with chronic myeloid leukemia. Some clones in this sample may be carry-over from other donors' samples. The chain's CDR3 is CASSSGVGTEAFF. CDR3 nucleotide sequence: TGTGCCAGCAGCTCAGGGGTTGGAACTGAAGCTTTCTTT.